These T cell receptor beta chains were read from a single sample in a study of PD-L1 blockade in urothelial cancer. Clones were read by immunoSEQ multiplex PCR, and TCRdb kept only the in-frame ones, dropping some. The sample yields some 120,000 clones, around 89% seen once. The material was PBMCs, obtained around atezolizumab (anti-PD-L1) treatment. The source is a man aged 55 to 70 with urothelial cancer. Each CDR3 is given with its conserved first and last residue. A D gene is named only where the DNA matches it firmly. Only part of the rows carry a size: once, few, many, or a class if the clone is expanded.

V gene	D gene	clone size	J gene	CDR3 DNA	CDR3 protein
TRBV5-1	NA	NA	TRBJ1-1	TGCGCCAGCAGCTTGGCAGGGAACACTGAAGCTTTCTTT	CASSLAGNTEAFF
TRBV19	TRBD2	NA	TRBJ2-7	TGTGCCAGTAGTACCGGACTAGAGAGATACGAGCAGTACTTC	CASSTGLERYEQYF
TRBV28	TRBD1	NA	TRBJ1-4	TGTGCCAGCAGTCCACGGACAGGTTATAATGAAAAACTGTTTTTT	CASSPRTGYNEKLFF
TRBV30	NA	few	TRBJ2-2	TGTGCAGGGACTCCAGTAGGCGGGGAGCTGTTTTTT	CAGTPVGGELFF
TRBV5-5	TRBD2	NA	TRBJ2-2	TGTGCCAGCAGCTTCCGGGGGGGGGCCGGGGAGCTGTTTTTT	CASSFRGGAGELFF
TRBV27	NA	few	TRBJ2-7	TGTGCCAGCAGTTTAAGAGGGCCGGTCTACGAGCAGTACTTC	CASSLRGPVYEQYF
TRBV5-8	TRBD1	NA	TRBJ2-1	TGTGCCAGCAGCTTAGGGACAGGGGACAATGAGCAGTTCTTC	CASSLGTGDNEQFF
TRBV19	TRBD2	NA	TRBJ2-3	TGTGCCAGTAGTAGTAGCGGGAGGGGCACAGATACGCAGTATTTT	CASSSSGRGTDTQYF
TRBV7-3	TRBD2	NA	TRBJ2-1	TGTGCCAGCAGCTCAAGCGGGGGGGGACCCTACAATGAGCAGTTCTTC	CASSSSGGGPYNEQFF
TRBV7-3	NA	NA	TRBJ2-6	TGTGCCAGCAGCATACAGGACTCTGGGGCCAACGTCCTGACTTTC	CASSIQDSGANVLTF
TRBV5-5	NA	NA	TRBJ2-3	TGTGCCAGCAGCTTGGCCCCTCAGTTCACAGATACGCAGTATTTT	CASSLAPQFTDTQYF
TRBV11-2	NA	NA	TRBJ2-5	TGTGCCAGCAGCTTGGGTTTAGCGGAGACCCAGTACTTC	CASSLGLAETQYF
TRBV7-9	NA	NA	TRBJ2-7	TGTGCCAGCAGCTTCCTCTACGAGCAGTACTTC	CASSFLYEQYF
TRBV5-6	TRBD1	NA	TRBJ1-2	TGTGCCAGCAGCGGGGGACAGGGGGCCTCCTATGGCTACACCTTC	CASSGGQGASYGYTF
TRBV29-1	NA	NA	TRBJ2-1	TGCAGCGTTTCAGCCTACAATGAGCAGTTCTTC	CSVSAYNEQFF
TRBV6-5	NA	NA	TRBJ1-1	TGTGCCAGCAGCTCCCTAGGGGCTAGCACTGAAGCTTTCTTT	CASSSLGASTEAFF
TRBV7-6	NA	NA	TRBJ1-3	TGTGCCAGCAGCCCCATTGAGCACTCTGGAAACACCATATATTTT	CASSPIEHSGNTIYF
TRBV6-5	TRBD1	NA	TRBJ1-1	TGTGCCAGCAACAGGGGCACTGAAGCTTTCTTT	CASNRGTEAFF
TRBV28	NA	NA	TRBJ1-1	TGTGCCAGCAGAGTTTATGGGGCGGGGGTGGAAGCTTTCTTT	CASRVYGAGVEAFF
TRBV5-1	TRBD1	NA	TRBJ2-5	TGCGCCAGCAGCTCGACCCTAGGACAGGAAGAGACCCAGTACTTC	CASSSTLGQEETQYF
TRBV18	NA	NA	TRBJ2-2	TGTGCCAGCTCACCCGTTAAGGGGGCGAACACCGGGGAGCTGTTTTTT	CASSPVKGANTGELFF
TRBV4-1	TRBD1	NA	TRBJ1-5	TGCGCCAGCAGCCAAGGGACAGGGATGGATCAGCCCCAGCATTTT	CASSQGTGMDQPQHF
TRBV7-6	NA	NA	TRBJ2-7	TGTGCCAGCAGCTTAGGACAGGCTAACTACGAGCAGTACTTC	CASSLGQANYEQYF
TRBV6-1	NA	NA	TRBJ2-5	TGTGCCAGCAGTGAGGGGACTTACAGGGAGACCCAGTACTTC	CASSEGTYRETQYF
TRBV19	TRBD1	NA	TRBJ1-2	TGTGCCACCAACAGGGGTAACTATGGCTACACCTTC	CATNRGNYGYTF
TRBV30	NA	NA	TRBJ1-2	TGTGCCTGGAGACCCCCACCCGGGACTTATCGGGGTGGCTACACCTTC	CAWRPPPGTYRGGYTF
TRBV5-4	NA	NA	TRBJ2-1	TGTGCCAGCAGCTTGTCGGCGGCGGCGGGCAATGAGCAGTTCTTC	CASSLSAAAGNEQFF
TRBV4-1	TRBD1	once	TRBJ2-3	TGCGCCAGCAGCCAAGCGGACAGGGGGCAAGATACGCAGTATTTT	CASSQADRGQDTQYF
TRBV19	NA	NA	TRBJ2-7	TGTGCCAGTAGTCTCCCGGGGAGGACTCCTACGGAGCAGTACTTC	CASSLPGRTPTEQYF
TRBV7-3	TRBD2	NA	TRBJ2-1	TGTGCCAGCAGCCTAATACTAGCGGCCGAGCAGTTCTTC	CASSLILAAEQFF
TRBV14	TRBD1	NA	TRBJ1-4	TGTGCCAGCAGCGAAATGACAGGGAGGAGTGTTGAAAAACTGTTTTTT	CASSEMTGRSVEKLFF
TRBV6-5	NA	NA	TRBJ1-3	TGTGCCAGCAGTACCTCAGGGGTGGGAGGAAACACCATATATTTT	CASSTSGVGGNTIYF
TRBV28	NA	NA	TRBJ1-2	TGTGCCAGCAGTGCCGACAGTCCCTATGGCTACACCTTC	CASSADSPYGYTF
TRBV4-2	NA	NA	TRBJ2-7	TGTGCCAGCAGCCAAGATCCCGGGAGCCCCTACGAGCAGTACTTC	CASSQDPGSPYEQYF
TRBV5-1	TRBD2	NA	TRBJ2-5	TGCGCCAGCAGCTCGGGAGGTGGAGAGACCCAGTACTTC	CASSSGGGETQYF